The 31 T cell receptor beta chains in this list originate from one sample, sequenced in a study of T cell repertoires in cytomegalovirus infection. TCRdb processed the reads anew with MiXCR; each CDR3 protein has one entry. The table has a few hundred thousand distinct CDR3 sequences, approximately 22% seen once. The material sequenced was CD8+ T cells from PBMCs. Every receptor here comes from a human donor in good health (CMV status not recorded). Some clones in this sample may be carry-over from other donors' samples.

In this sample, this clonotype turned up a few times. The V and J genes are TRBV19 and TRBJ2-1; D remains ambiguous. CDR3 length equals 13 residues. V was shortened by 3 bases and J by 1 base, with 4 bases between the two germline ends. Germline CDR1 reads LNHDA; CDR2 reads SQIVND (reference sequence). CDR3 region: CASSMESYNEQFF. The CDR3 DNA reads as TGTGCCAGTAGTATGGAATCCTACAATGAGCAGTTCTTC.

The genes are TRBV10-3 and TRBJ2-5; the D call may be TRBD1 or TRBD2 (6 bases each). The CDR3 consists of 15 residues. The V end was cut by 0 bases, the J end by 4 bases, with 12 bases between. From germline, CDR1 is ENHRY and CDR2 SYGVKD. In DNA form, the CDR3 reads TGTGCCATCAGTGAGTCGATCAGGGGAGGAGAGACCCAGTACTTC. Translating gives CAISESIRGGETQYF.

This clonotype was detected a few times. The chain is built from TRBV28 and TRBJ1-1; 7 bases fit TRBD1. Germline CDR1 MDHEN, CDR2 SYDVKM. The CDR3 contains 15 residues. Trimming took 6 bases from V and 5 from J; bases not matched to a gene: 12. CDR3 sequence: CASSLRTGWGTEAFF. The CDR3 nucleotides read TGTGCCAGCAGCCTGCGGACAGGTTGGGGGACTGAAGCTTTCTTT.

J is TRBJ2-7 and V is TRBV20-1; 7 bases fit TRBD1. The length of the CDR3 is 16 residues. V was clipped by 0 bases and J by 2 bases; unmatched bases: 10. Germline V gene data show CDR1 as DFQATT and CDR2 as SNEGSKA (reference sequence). The CDR3 DNA reads as TGCAGTGCTAGAGACCCGTTGGGACAGCGAACCTACGAGCAGTACTTC. Its translation: CSARDPLGQRTYEQYF.

This clonotype was recorded once. The chain couples TRBV10-3 to TRBJ2-2; tentatively, D is TRBD2 (5 bases). Germline V lookup: CDR1 ENHRY, CDR2 SYGVKD. The V gene lost 6 bases and the J gene lost 4 bases, with 9 bases spanning the gap. This CDR3 region has 13 residues. The CDR3 DNA reads as TGTGCCATCAGCGCTGCGGGCACCGGGGAGCTGTTTTTT. It translates to CAISAAGTGELFF.

The J gene is TRBJ2-3, the V gene TRBV11-2, with D possibly TRBD2 on 5 matching bases. Trimming cost V 5 bases and J 0 bases, with 21 bases left between them. Germline CDR1 SGHAT, CDR2 FQNNGV. This CDR3 comprises 18 residues. The CDR3 coding sequence is TGTGCCAGCAGCCCCTTCGAGCGGAGACGTTATAGCACAGATACGCAGTATTTT. This sequence encodes CASSPFERRRYSTDTQYF.

This sequence joins TRBV5-5 and TRBJ2-7; D is possibly TRBD1 or TRBD2 (6 bases each). The CDR3 totals 14 residues. Trimming removed 3 bases from V and 2 bases from J, with 12 bases in between. Germline V gene data show CDR1 as SGHKS and CDR2 as YYEKEE (reference sequence). Here the CDR3 reads CASSWGAGPYEQYF. CDR3 sequence (DNA): TGTGCCAGCAGCTGGGGGGCGGGACCCTACGAGCAGTACTTC. Full variable domain (missing parts from reference TRBV5-5 and TRBJ2-7): DAGVTQSPTHLIKTRGQQVTLRCSPISGHKSVSWYQQVLGQGPQFIFQYYEKEERGRGNFPDRFSARQFPNYSSELNVNALLLGDSALYLCASSWGAGPYEQYFGPGTRLTVT.

Many counts were recorded for this clonotype. This chain joins TRBV29-1 and TRBJ1-2, with 8 bases identical to TRBD1. The V segment lost 6 bases and the J segment 8 bases; nucleotides outside the gene matches: 11. The CDR3 extends over 13 amino acids. Looked up from germline, CDR1 is SQVTM and CDR2 is ANQGSEA. CDR3 sequence (DNA): TGCAGCGTACCAATACAGGGGGTCAAAGGCTACACCTTC. It translates to CSVPIQGVKGYTF.

The V gene is TRBV15, the J gene TRBJ2-2, with a tentative D call TRBD1 (6 bases). This CDR3 has 15 amino acids. V was pared by 5 bases and J by 2 bases, with 12 bases between. CDR1 LNHNV and CDR2 YYDKDF come from the germline V gene (reference sequence). The CDR3 reads CATSPGGANTGELFF. The CDR3 DNA sequence: TGTGCCACCAGCCCTGGGGGCGCAAACACCGGGGAGCTGTTTTTT.

The V and J genes are TRBV19 and TRBJ2-1; 11 bases align to TRBD2. Germline CDR1 LNHDA, CDR2 SQIVND (reference sequence). V dropped 4 bases and J dropped 0; count of bases not matched to a gene: 5. The CDR3 spans 17 residues. The chain's CDR3 is CASSRGLAESSYNEQFF. In DNA form, the CDR3 reads TGTGCCAGTAGTAGGGGACTAGCGGAGAGCTCCTACAATGAGCAGTTCTTC.

This clonotype has only a few counts. The chain recombines TRBV12-3 or TRBV12-4 with TRBJ1-1, with TRBD1 identical over 9 bases. V lost 5 bases, J lost 6 bases, and 7 bases stayed unmatched. The CDR3 covers 14 residues. The CDR3 sequence is CASSPTGGTSEAFF. Here the CDR3 DNA reads TGTGCCAGCAGTCCAACAGGGGGCACGTCTGAAGCTTTCTTT.

This clonotype showed up just a few times. This chain joins TRBV9 and TRBJ1-1; tentative D call: TRBD1 (5 bases). CDR3 length: 14 amino acids. Per the germline V gene, CDR1 is SGDLS and CDR2 is YYNGEE. The V end was cut by 4 bases, the J end by 3 bases, with 13 bases between. The CDR3 is CASSPGTWHTEAFF. The CDR3 nucleotides read TGTGCCAGCAGCCCAGGGACCTGGCACACTGAAGCTTTCTTT.

This clonotype was found a few times. The CDR3 DNA follows: TGTGCCAGCAGCCTTGAAAGCCAGTTGAACACTGAAGCTTTCTTT. Amino acid sequence: CASSLESQLNTEAFF. The chain uses TRBV28 and TRBJ1-1; D not certain. Trimming stripped 6 bases from V and 0 bases from J, with 14 bases between. The CDR3 contains 15 residues. Germline CDR1 is MDHEN and CDR2 is SYDVKM.

This clonotype was seen a handful of times. V and J are TRBV7-8 and TRBJ2-7; TRBD1 or TRBD2 may be the D gene (5 bases each). Trimming removed 1 base from V and 6 bases from J, with 22 bases in between. This CDR3 has 17 amino acids. Germline CDR1 is SGHVS and CDR2 is FQNEAQ. The CDR3 nucleotides read TGTGCCAGCAGCTTAGTCCACCGGGACGGACCTTTGAGCGAGCAGTACTTC. Translation: CASSLVHRDGPLSEQYF.

Many counts were recorded for this clonotype. This chain uses TRBV7-8 with TRBJ1-1; 7 bases agree with TRBD1. The V gene's germline CDR1 is SGHVS and CDR2 FQNEAQ. CDR3 length equals 17 residues. V gave up 5 bases and J gave up 0 bases; unmatched junction bases: 12. The CDR3 reads CASSPRDRQGVNTEAFF. The CDR3 bases are TGTGCCAGCAGCCCAAGAGACAGACAGGGCGTGAACACTGAAGCTTTCTTT. Full variable domain (missing parts from reference TRBV7-8 and TRBJ1-1): GAGVSQSPRYKVAKRGQDVALRCDPISGHVSLFWYQQALGQGPEFLTYFQNEAQLDKSGLPSDRFFAERPEGSVSTLKIQRTQQEDSAVYLCASSPRDRQGVNTEAFFGQGTRLTVV.

In regard to this clonotype: This could be a read error, since a much larger clone is one nucleotide away. The chain combines TRBV7-8 with TRBJ2-7; TRBD2 is a possible D gene (6 bases). The CDR3 length is 14 residues. Germline CDR1 reads SGHVS; CDR2 reads FQNEAQ. The CDR3 DNA reads as TGTGCCAGCAGCTTAGTTCGGGGGACCTACGCGCAGTACTTC. Translating gives CASSLVRGTYAQYF.

This rearrangement joins TRBV5-1 to TRBJ2-7; 7 nucleotides line up with TRBD1. J was trimmed by 3 bases and V by 5 bases; bases with no gene match: 8. The CDR3 runs 14 residues. CDR1 SGHRS and CDR2 YFSETQ come from the germline V gene. This CDR3 is CASSDGTASYEQYF. The CDR3 nucleotides read TGCGCCAGCAGTGACGGGACAGCAAGCTACGAGCAGTACTTC.

This clonotype occurred many times. The chain links TRBV12-3 or TRBV12-4 to TRBJ2-3; perhaps D is TRBD1 or TRBD2 (5 bases each). There are 15 residues in the CDR3. The germline V and J ends were trimmed by 5 bases and 4 bases, with 16 bases remaining between them. This CDR3 reads CASSPTRGVSDTQYF. The CDR3 coding sequence is TGTGCCAGCAGTCCCACCCGGGGCGTCTCAGATACGCAGTATTTT.

V and J are TRBV7-3 and TRBJ1-6; 9 bases fit TRBD1. From germline, CDR1 is SGHTA and CDR2 FQGTGA. CDR3 length: 15 amino acids. The V segment lost 1 base and the J segment 10 bases; nucleotides outside the gene matches: 5. The CDR3 DNA reads TGTGCCAGCAGCTTAATCACAGGGGGCTTCTCACCCCTCCACTTT. Its protein product is CASSLITGGFSPLHF.

This sequence joins TRBV6-5 and TRBJ2-7, with D perhaps assigned TRBD1 or TRBD2 (6 bases each). The CDR3 length is 16 residues. CDR1 is MNHEY, CDR2 SVGAGI, per germline. V dropped 0 bases and J dropped 4 bases, with 16 bases sitting between them. The CDR3 protein is CASSYSRSGAQYEQYF. The CDR3 coding sequence is TGTGCCAGCAGTTACTCCAGGTCGGGGGCCCAATACGAGCAGTACTTC.

Only a few counts were recorded for this clonotype. The chain combines TRBV29-1 with TRBJ1-2; TRBD1 agrees at 7 bases. This CDR3 is 15 amino acids long. Germline CDR1 reads SQVTM; CDR2 reads ANQGSEA. Unmatched junction bases numbered 12, after V lost 0 bases and J lost 8 bases. The CDR3 is CSVEDGTGDPHGYTF. DNA for the CDR3: TGCAGCGTTGAAGATGGAACAGGGGACCCTCACGGCTACACCTTC. The variable domain in full, completed from reference TRBV29-1 and TRBJ1-2, reads SAVISQKPSRDICQRGTSLTIQCQVDSQVTMMFWYRQQPGQSLTLIATANQGSEATYESGFVIDKFPISRPNLTFSTLTVSNMSPEDSSIYLCSVEDGTGDPHGYTFGSGTRLTVV.

This clonotype was picked up a small number of times. The CDR3 sequence is CASHDIGANEQFF. As DNA, the CDR3 is TGTGCCAGCCACGACATAGGGGCCAATGAGCAGTTCTTC. The chain joins TRBV6-5 to TRBJ2-1, with D possibly matching TRBD1 (5 bases). This CDR3 has 13 residues. Germline CDR1 is MNHEY and CDR2 is SVGAGI. The germline V and J ends were trimmed by 8 bases and 6 bases, with 14 bases remaining between them.

The gene calls are TRBV28 and TRBJ1-1; 8 positions match TRBD1. This CDR3 has 14 amino acids. V was pared by 6 bases and J by 7 bases, with 10 bases of the junction left unmatched. Germline V gene lookup returns CDR1 MDHEN and CDR2 SYDVKM. CDR3 nucleotide sequence: TGTGCCAGCAGCGAGGACAGGGCTTTCGATGAAGCTTTCTTT. Encoded protein: CASSEDRAFDEAFF.

This clonotype was found a few times. The chain recombines TRBV12-3 or TRBV12-4 with TRBJ2-3; 12 bases are a match to TRBD2. V lost 6 bases, J lost 6 bases, and 7 bases stayed unmatched. This CDR3 region has 15 residues. The CDR3 reads CASRPGLAGWDTQYF. Written as DNA, the CDR3 is TGTGCCAGCAGACCCGGACTAGCGGGGTGGGATACGCAGTATTTT.

The rearrangement uses TRBV12-3 or TRBV12-4 and TRBJ2-2; 7 nucleotides match TRBD2. The CDR3 extends over 15 amino acids. J lost 5 bases, V lost 6 bases, and 9 bases had no gene match. As DNA, the CDR3 is TGTGCCAGCAGCCAGCATCAGGGAGGGACCGGGGAGCTGTTTTTT. It is translated as CASSQHQGGTGELFF.

The V gene is TRBV28, the J gene TRBJ2-7; perhaps TRBD1 as D (6 bases). Trimming removed 5 bases from V and 7 bases from J, with 18 bases in between. The CDR3 has 14 amino acids. The V gene's germline CDR1 is MDHEN and CDR2 SYDVKM. The CDR3 spells CASSRNGQSAEQYF. The CDR3 coding sequence is TGTGCCAGCAGTCGTAATGGACAGTCGGCTGAGCAGTACTTC.

This clonotype appeared many times. The chain carries TRBV7-2 and TRBJ2-1, with TRBD2 matching 10 bases. The CDR3 is made up of 15 amino acids. Germline V gene lookup returns CDR1 SGHTA and CDR2 FQGNSA. Trimming took 2 bases from V and 6 from J; bases not matched to a gene: 4. CDR3 sequence: CASSLISGGSNEQFF. The DNA of the CDR3 is TGTGCCAGCAGCTTAATTAGCGGGGGGTCCAATGAGCAGTTCTTC.

The chain recombines TRBV25-1 with TRBJ1-2; 8 bases map to TRBD1. There are 16 residues in the CDR3. Germline-derived CDR1 and CDR2 are MGHDK and SYGVNS. V gave up 2 bases and J gave up 13 bases; unmatched junction bases: 18. The CDR3 region is CASSELVTGEFGGRTF. The CDR3 nucleotides read TGTGCCAGCAGTGAACTAGTGACAGGGGAGTTTGGCGGTCGCACCTTC.

This clonotype came up a few times. V gene TRBV2 combines with J gene TRBJ1-1; TRBD1 might be the D (6 bases). This CDR3 has 14 amino acids. Germline-derived CDR1 and CDR2 are SNHLY and FYNNEI. Trimming took off 6 bases at V and 7 bases at J, with 18 bases between the two ends. The CDR3 coding sequence is TGTGCCAGCAGCGGGGGGGGAACAGGGATTGAAGCTTTCTTT. It is translated as CASSGGGTGIEAFF.

The chain employs TRBV28 and TRBJ1-1; D uncertain. V was trimmed by 5 bases and J by 1 base, leaving 11 bases between them. The germline CDR1 and CDR2 sequences are MDHEN and SYDVKM. The CDR3 is made up of 14 amino acids. CDR3: CASSIGPGNTEAFF. In nucleotides, the CDR3 is TGTGCCAGCAGTATCGGGCCGGGGAACACTGAAGCTTTCTTT.

The chain employs TRBV3-1 and TRBJ1-2, with D perhaps TRBD1 (6 bases). Germline values: CDR1 LGHDT, CDR2 YNNKEL (reference sequence). V shed 6 bases and J shed 4 bases, with 30 bases lying between them. The length of the CDR3 is 19 residues. Written as DNA, the CDR3 is TGTGCCAGCAGACCAGGCCCAGGGGAAAGAGCCAAGGGGAGCTATGGCTACACCTTC. Encoded protein: CASRPGPGERAKGSYGYTF.